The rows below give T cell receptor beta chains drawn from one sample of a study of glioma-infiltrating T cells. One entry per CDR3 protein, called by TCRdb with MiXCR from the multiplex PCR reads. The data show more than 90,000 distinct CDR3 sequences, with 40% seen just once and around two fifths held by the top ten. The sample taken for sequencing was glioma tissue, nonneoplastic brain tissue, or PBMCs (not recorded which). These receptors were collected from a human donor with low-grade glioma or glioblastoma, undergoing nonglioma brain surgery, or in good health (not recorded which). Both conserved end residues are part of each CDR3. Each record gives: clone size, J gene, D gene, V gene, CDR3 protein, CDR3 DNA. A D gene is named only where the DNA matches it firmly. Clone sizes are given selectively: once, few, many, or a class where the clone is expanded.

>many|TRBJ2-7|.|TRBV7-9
CASSLDSTQGPYEQYF
TGTGCCAGCAGCTTAGACTCGACCCAGGGACCATACGAGCAGTACTTC
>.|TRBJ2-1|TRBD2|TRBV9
CASSPLAGAYNEQFF
TGTGCCAGCAGCCCCTTAGCGGGGGCGTACAATGAGCAGTTCTTC
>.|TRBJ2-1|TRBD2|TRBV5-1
CASTLAGGEQFF
TGCGCCAGTACACTAGCGGGAGGTGAGCAGTTCTTC
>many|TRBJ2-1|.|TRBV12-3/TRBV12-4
CASTIRTNYNEQFF
TGTGCCAGCACCATCAGGACCAACTACAATGAGCAGTTCTTC
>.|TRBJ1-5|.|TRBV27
CASSSGCIGNQPQHF
TGCGCCAGCAGTTCAGGGTGTATTGGCAATCAGCCCCAGCATTTT
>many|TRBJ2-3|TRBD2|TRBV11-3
CASSLRSGISTDTQYF
TGTGCCAGCAGCTTACGTAGCGGGATTAGCACAGATACGCAGTATTTT
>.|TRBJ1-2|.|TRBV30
CAWRSGGRNTF
TGTGCCTGGAGGTCGGGAGGGAGAAACACCTTC
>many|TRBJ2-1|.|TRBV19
CASTGPSARYNEQFF
TGTGCCAGTACCGGGCCGAGCGCCCGCTACAATGAGCAGTTCTTC
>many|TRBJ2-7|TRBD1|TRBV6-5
CASSYGTGVSYEQYF
TGTGCCAGCAGTTACGGGACAGGGGTCTCCTACGAGCAGTACTTC
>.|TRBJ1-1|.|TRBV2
CSSIEPRPNTEAFF
TGTTCCAGCATTGAACCACGTCCGAACACTGAAGCTTTCTTT
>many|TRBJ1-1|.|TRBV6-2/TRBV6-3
CASSYSPLNTEAFF
TGTGCCAGCAGTTACTCCCCACTGAACACTGAAGCTTTCTTT
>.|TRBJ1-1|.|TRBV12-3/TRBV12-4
CASRDTEAFF
TGTGCCAGCAGGGACACTGAAGCTTTCTTT
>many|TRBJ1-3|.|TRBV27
CASSTSRTLSGNTIYF
TGTGCCAGCAGTACTTCCCGGACACTCTCTGGAAACACCATATATTTT
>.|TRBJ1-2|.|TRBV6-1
CASTHSAGSYGYTF
TGTGCCAGCACCCACTCGGCGGGGTCGTATGGCTACACCTTC
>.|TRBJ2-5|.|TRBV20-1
CSATDYNTETQYF
TGCAGTGCCACCGACTACAACACAGAGACCCAGTACTTC
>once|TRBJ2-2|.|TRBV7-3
CASGQASEATAELFF
TGTGCCAGCGGCCAGGCTAGCGAAGCCACCGCGGAGCTGTTTTTT
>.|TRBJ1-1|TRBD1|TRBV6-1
CANSDGQGWTEAFF
TGTGCCAACAGCGACGGACAGGGATGGACTGAAGCTTTCTTT
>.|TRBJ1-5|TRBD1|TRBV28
CASSPGTGEVQPQHF
TGTGCCAGCAGTCCAGGGACAGGGGAGGTTCAGCCCCAGCATTTT
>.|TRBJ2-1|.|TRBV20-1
CSVRADNTGEQFF
TGCAGTGTAAGGGCCGATAACACCGGGGAGCAGTTCTTC
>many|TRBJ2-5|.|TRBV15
CATSRDARGRETQYF
TGTGCCACCAGCAGAGATGCTAGGGGTAGGGAGACCCAGTACTTC
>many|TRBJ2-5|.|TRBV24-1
CATSDTRDGLETQYF
TGTGCCACCAGTGATACAAGGGACGGGTTAGAGACCCAGTACTTC
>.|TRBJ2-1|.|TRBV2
CASSAPGVGPDNEQFF
TGTGCCAGCAGTGCCCCAGGGGTTGGACCTGACAATGAGCAGTTCTTC
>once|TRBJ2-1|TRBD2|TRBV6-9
CASSSSIAGGFTNEQFF
TGTGCCAGCAGTTCCAGCATAGCGGGGGGGTTTACTAATGAGCAGTTCTTC
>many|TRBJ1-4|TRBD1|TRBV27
CASSFSVRTGSEKLFF
TGTGCCAGCAGTTTTTCCGTCAGGACAGGGTCTGAAAAACTGTTTTTT
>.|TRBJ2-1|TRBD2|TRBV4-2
CASSQDTAGGAYNEQFF
TGTGCCAGCAGCCAAGATACGGCGGGGGGGGCCTACAATGAGCAGTTCTTC
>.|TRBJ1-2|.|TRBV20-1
CSASAGYRYTF
TGCAGTGCTAGTGCGGGGTATCGCTACACCTTC
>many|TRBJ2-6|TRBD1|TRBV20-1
CSASDRVSGANVLTF
TGCAGTGCTTCTGACAGGGTCTCTGGGGCCAACGTCCTGACTTTC
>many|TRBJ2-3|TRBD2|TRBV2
CASSVGLDTDTQYF
TGTGCCAGCAGTGTGGGACTAGACACAGATACGCAGTATTTT
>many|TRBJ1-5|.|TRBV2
CASSGHTAGDSNQPQHF
TGTGCCAGCAGTGGACACACCGCGGGGGATAGCAATCAGCCCCAGCATTTT
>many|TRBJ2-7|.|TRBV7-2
CASSLGPRQQYF
TGTGCCAGCAGCCTCGGACCGCGGCAGCAGTACTTC
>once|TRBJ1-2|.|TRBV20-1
CSAKVTLPDYGDTF
TGCAGTGCTAAAGTGACATTACCAGACTATGGCGACACCTTC
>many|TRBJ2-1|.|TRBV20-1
CSATALNEQFF
TGCAGTGCTACCGCACTCAATGAGCAGTTCTTC
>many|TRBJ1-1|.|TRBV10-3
CATAGERAEAFF
TGTGCCACGGCGGGGGAGAGGGCTGAAGCTTTCTTT
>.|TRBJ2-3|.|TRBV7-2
CASSFYICSATTPSDSSTDTQYF
.
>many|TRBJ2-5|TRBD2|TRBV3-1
CASSLRTSGQETQYF
TGTGCCAGCAGCCTCCGCACTAGCGGCCAAGAGACCCAGTACTTC
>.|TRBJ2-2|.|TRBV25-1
CASSEWVVGGELFF
TGTGCCAGCAGTGAATGGGTAGTAGGCGGGGAGCTGTTTTTT
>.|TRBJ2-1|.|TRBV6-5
CASSFVGGYNEQFF
TGTGCCAGCAGTTTCGTGGGAGGATACAATGAGCAGTTCTTC
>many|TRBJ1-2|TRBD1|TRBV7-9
CASSLVGQGFDGYTF
TGTGCCAGCAGCTTAGTGGGACAGGGTTTTGATGGCTACACCTTC
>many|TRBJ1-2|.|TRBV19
CASSIPGSWGYTF
TGTGCCAGTAGTATACCGGGAAGTTGGGGCTACACCTTC
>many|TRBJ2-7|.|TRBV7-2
CASSANSYEQYF
TGTGCCAGCAGCGCGAACTCCTACGAGCAGTACTTC
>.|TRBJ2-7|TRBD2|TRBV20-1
CSASPMRTSSHEQYF
TGCAGTGCTAGCCCTATGCGGACTAGCAGCCACGAGCAGTACTTC
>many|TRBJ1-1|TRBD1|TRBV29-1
CSVGGQGHTEAFF
TGCAGCGTTGGTGGACAGGGGCACACTGAAGCTTTCTTT
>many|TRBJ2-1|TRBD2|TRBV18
CASSPPGVSSGSHQDNEQFF
TGTGCCAGCTCACCGCCAGGAGTCTCTAGCGGGAGTCATCAGGACAATGAGCAGTTCTTC
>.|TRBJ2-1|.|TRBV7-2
CASSLNVTLWEQFF
TGTGCCAGCAGCTTAAATGTGACCCTTTGGGAGCAGTTCTTC
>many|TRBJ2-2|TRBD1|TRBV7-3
CASSSSDRGRAGELFF
TGTGCCAGCAGCTCAAGTGACAGGGGGCGAGCCGGGGAGCTGTTTTTT
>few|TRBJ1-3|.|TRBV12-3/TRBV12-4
CASRPSRDSGNTIYF
TGTGCCAGCAGGCCCAGCCGAGACTCTGGAAACACCATATATTTT
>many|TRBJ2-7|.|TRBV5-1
CASSLGPDYEQYF
TGCGCCAGCAGCTTGGGTCCCGACTACGAGCAGTACTTC